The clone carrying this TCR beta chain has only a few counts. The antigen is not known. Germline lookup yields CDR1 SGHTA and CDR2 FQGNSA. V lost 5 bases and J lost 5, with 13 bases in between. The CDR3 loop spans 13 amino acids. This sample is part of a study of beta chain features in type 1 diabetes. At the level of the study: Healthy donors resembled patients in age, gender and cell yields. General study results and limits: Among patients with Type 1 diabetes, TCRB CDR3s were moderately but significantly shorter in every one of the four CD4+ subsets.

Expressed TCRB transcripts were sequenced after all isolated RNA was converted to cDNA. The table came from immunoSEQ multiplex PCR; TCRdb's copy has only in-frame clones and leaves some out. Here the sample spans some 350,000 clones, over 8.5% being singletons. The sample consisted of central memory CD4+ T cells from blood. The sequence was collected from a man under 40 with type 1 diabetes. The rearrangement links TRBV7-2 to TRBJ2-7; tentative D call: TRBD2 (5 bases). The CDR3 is CASSLKAGHEQYF. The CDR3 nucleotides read TGTGCCAGCAGCCTTAAGGCGGGTCACGAGCAGTACTTC.